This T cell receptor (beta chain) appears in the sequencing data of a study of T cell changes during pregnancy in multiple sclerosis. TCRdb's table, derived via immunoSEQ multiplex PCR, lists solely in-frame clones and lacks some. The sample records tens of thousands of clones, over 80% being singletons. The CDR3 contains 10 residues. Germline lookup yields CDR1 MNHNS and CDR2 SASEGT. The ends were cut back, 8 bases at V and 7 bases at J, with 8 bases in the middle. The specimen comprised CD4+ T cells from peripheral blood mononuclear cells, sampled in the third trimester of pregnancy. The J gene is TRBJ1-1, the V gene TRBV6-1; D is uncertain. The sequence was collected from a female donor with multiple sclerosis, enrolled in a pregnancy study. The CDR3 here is CASGRVEAFF. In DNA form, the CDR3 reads TGTGCCAGCGGGAGGGTTGAAGCTTTCTTT.